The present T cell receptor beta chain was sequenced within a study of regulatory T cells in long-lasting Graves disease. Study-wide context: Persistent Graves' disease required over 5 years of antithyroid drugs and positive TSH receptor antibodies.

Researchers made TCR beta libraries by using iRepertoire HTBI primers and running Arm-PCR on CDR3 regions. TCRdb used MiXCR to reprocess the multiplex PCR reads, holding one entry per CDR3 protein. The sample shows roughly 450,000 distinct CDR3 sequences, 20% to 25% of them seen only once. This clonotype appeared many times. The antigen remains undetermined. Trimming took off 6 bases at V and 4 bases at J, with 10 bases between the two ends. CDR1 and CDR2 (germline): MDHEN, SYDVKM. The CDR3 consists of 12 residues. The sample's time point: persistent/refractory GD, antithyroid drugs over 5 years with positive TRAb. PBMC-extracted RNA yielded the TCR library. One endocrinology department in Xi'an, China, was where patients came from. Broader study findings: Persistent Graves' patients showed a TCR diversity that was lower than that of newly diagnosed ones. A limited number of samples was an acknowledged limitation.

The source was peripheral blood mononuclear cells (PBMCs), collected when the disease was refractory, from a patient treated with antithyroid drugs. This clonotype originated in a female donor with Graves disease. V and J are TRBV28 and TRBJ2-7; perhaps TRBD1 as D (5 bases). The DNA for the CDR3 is TGTGCCAGCAGCACAAGGGGTTACGAGCAGTACTTC. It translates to CASSTRGYEQYF.